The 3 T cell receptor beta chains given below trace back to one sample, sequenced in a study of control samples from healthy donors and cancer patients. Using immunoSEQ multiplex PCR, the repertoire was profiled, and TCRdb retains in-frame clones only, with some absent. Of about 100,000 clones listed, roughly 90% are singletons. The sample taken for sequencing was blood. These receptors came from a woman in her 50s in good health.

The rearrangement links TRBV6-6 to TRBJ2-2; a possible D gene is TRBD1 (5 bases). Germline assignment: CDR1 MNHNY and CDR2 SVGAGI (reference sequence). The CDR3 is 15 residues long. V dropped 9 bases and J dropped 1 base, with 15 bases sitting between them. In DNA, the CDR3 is TGTGCCAGTCAGGGCCAGGGCCTGAACACCGGGGAGCTGTTTTTT. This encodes CASQGQGLNTGELFF.

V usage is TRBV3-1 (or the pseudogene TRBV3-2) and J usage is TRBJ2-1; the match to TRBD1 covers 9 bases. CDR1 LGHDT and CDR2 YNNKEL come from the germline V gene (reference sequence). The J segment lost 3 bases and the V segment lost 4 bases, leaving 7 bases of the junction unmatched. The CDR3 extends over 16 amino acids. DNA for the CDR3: TGTGCCAGCAGCCGGACAGGGGCCCCTTACTACAATGAGCAGTTCTTC. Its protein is CASSRTGAPYYNEQFF.

CDR3: CASSLGPIAPAYEQYF. The CDR3 region has the DNA TGTGCCAGCAGCTTAGGGCCAATTGCGCCTGCCTACGAGCAGTACTTC. The chain couples TRBV7-2 to TRBJ2-7; D remains ambiguous. The V end lost 1 base, the J end lost 2 bases, and 15 bases lay between the germline ends. Per germline, CDR1 SGHTA and CDR2 FQGNSA. The CDR3 has 16 residues.